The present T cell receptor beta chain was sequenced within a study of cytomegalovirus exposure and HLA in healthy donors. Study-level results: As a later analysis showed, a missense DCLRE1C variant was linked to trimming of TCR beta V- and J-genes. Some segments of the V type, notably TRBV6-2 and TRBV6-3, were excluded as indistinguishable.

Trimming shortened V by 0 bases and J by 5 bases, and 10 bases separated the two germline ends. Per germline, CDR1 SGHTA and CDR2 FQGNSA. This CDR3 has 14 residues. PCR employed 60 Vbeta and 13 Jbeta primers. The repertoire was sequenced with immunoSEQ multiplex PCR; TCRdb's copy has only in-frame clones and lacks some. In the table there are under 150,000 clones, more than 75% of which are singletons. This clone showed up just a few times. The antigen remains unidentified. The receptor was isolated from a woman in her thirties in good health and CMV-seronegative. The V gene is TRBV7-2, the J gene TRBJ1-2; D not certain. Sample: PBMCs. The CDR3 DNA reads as TGTGCCAGCAGCTTAGCGCTTGCGGATTATGGCTACACCTTC. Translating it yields CASSLALADYGYTF.